What follows are 16 T cell receptor beta chains derived from one specimen sequenced in a study of T cells in Graves' hyperthyroidism and ophthalmopathy. The CDR3 regions of TCR beta were amplified from RNA transcripts. Using the HTBI primer set, a first-round RT-PCR was run on the TCR CDR3. TCRdb processed the multiplex PCR reads anew with MiXCR; each CDR3 protein has one entry. The sample contains approximately 410,000 distinct CDR3 sequences, about 15% of which appear only once. The sequenced material came from blood. The receptors stem from a man aged 18 to 29 with Graves' ophthalmopathy.

There are many counts of this clonotype. The CDR3 DNA follows: TGCGCCAGCAGCCAACCCCTCCGGGGCACAGGGAACACTGAAGCTTTCTTT. Residues: CASSQPLRGTGNTEAFF. V usage is TRBV4-1 and J usage is TRBJ1-1; possibly TRBD1 for D (5 bases). The CDR3 spans 17 residues. CDR1 and CDR2 (germline): MGHRA, YSYEKL. Deletions cut 2 bases from V and 1 base from J, with 17 bases between.

In its sample, this clonotype was seen many times. CDR3 region: CASSLVGGDEQFF. The CDR3 DNA is TGTGCCAGCAGCTTAGTCGGTGGCGATGAGCAGTTCTTC. The rearrangement links TRBV7-9 to TRBJ2-1; no firm D call. CDR3 length equals 13 residues. The V gene lost 1 base and the J gene lost 8 bases, with 9 bases spanning the gap. Per germline, CDR1 SEHNR and CDR2 FQNEAQ (reference sequence).

This clonotype was detected many times. V gene TRBV29-1 combines with J gene TRBJ2-7; the D is unclear. Trimming shortened V by 6 bases and J by 1 base, and 13 bases separated the two germline ends. This CDR3 has 13 amino acids. Germline V gives CDR1 SQVTM, CDR2 ANQGSEA. In nucleotides, the CDR3 is TGCAGCGTCCTAAGCCTGAATTCCTACGAGCAGTACTTC. It translates to CSVLSLNSYEQYF.

J is TRBJ2-3 and V is TRBV5-1, with a tentative D call TRBD1 (6 bases). The CDR3 totals 14 residues. Trimming removed 3 bases from V and 3 bases from J, with 11 bases in between. Germline assignment: CDR1 SGHRS and CDR2 YFSETQ. Written as DNA, the CDR3 is TGCGCCAGCAGCTCCTTAGGACAGACAGATACGCAGTATTTT. It is translated as CASSSLGQTDTQYF.

This clonotype appeared many times. This rearrangement joins TRBV6-1 to TRBJ2-3; D may be TRBD2 (5 bases). Germline V lookup: CDR1 MNHNS, CDR2 SASEGT. V was clipped by 6 bases and J by 0 bases, with 13 bases between them. The CDR3 length is 15 residues. CDR3 sequence: CASRVIAYSTDTQYF. DNA for the CDR3: TGTGCCAGCAGGGTCATAGCGTATAGCACAGATACGCAGTATTTT.

This clonotype was seen more than once but under ten times. The junction departs from the called germline gene at one end, perhaps through a read error. The chain couples TRBV4-1 to TRBJ1-1; possibly TRBD1 for D (5 bases). CDR1 is MGHRA and CDR2 is YSYEKL in the germline V gene. The CDR3 consists of 16 residues. The CDR3 region has the DNA TGCGCCGGCAGCCAGAATCCGGGGCCTACCTACACTGAAGCTTTCTTT. Amino acid sequence: CAGSQNPGPTYTEAFF.

This clonotype has a count of ten or more. This CDR3 reads CAWSVNSGYTF. CDR3 nucleotide sequence: TGTGCCTGGAGTGTTAACAGTGGCTACACCTTC. The J gene is TRBJ1-2, the V gene TRBV30; D is unclear. CDR1 is GTSNPN and CDR2 is SVGIG in the germline V gene (reference sequence). V lost 0 bases, J lost 7 bases, and 6 bases lay in between. The CDR3 runs to 11 residues. The full variable domain, in which reference TRBV30 and TRBJ1-2 provide the parts outside the CDR3, is SQTIHQWPATLVQPVGSPLSLECTVEGTSNPNLYWYRQAAGRGLQLLFYSVGIGQISSEVPQNLSASRPQDRQFILSSKKLLLSDSGFYLCAWSVNSGYTFGSGTRLTVV.

The V and J genes are TRBV16 and TRBJ2-1; D is possibly TRBD1 (5 bases). Deletions cut 1 base from V and 7 bases from J, with 11 bases between. The CDR3 is 14 residues long. CDR1 and CDR2 (germline): KGHSY, FQNENV. CDR3 nucleotides: TGTGCCAGCAGCCAATTATCGACAGAAAATGAGCAGTTCTTC. It codes for CASSQLSTENEQFF. The full variable domain, rest sourced from reference TRBV16 and TRBJ2-1, is GEEVAQTPKHLVRGEGQKAKLYCAPIKGHSYVFWYQQVLKNEFKFLISFQNENVFDETGMPKERFSAKCLPNSPCSLEIQATKLEDSAVYFCASSQLSTENEQFFGPGTRLTVL.

This clonotype was observed at least ten times. V usage is TRBV10-3 and J usage is TRBJ2-7; possibly TRBD2 for D (6 bases). The CDR3 is 12 amino acids. Germline loops: CDR1 ENHRY, CDR2 SYGVKD. Trimming shortened V by 10 bases and J by 2 bases, and 12 bases separated the two germline ends. CDR3 in DNA: TGTGCCACGGGACTCCGGACCTACGAGCAGTACTTC. This gives the protein CATGLRTYEQYF.

This chain uses TRBV5-1 with TRBJ1-5; a possible D gene is TRBD1 (6 bases). The V and J ends lost 4 bases and 6 bases respectively, with 14 bases between them. CDR1 SGHRS and CDR2 YFSETQ come from the germline V gene. The CDR3 has 14 amino acids. The CDR3 loop reads CASSLGTIGQPQHF. DNA for the CDR3: TGCGCCAGCAGCCTCGGGACAATCGGTCAGCCCCAGCATTTT.

This clonotype was detected ten times or more. This chain joins TRBV10-1 and TRBJ2-3; 10 bases map to TRBD2. From germline, CDR1 is WNHNN and CDR2 SYGVQD (reference sequence). The CDR3 contains 15 residues. Trimming removed 0 bases from V and 5 bases from J; junction bases left unmatched: 2. CDR3 bases: TGCGCCAGCAGTGAGTCCAAGCGGGGGGGAGATACGCAGTATTTT. Its protein is CASSESKRGGDTQYF.

Points on this clonotype: A read error may be the cause here, since a much bigger clone is one base away. This rearrangement joins TRBV3-1 to TRBJ2-1; 10 bases are a match to TRBD2. Germline V lookup: CDR1 LGHDT, CDR2 YNNKEL (reference sequence). The CDR3 sequence is 15 residues long. CDR3 sequence reads: CASSQGKRGGREQCF. The CDR3 DNA follows: TGTGCCAGCAGCCAAGGGAAGCGGGGGGGCCGGGAGCAGTGCTTC.

At least ten counts were recorded for this clonotype. The rearrangement links TRBV20-1 to TRBJ2-3; 10 bases are a match to TRBD2. Germline loops: CDR1 DFQATT, CDR2 SNEGSKA (reference sequence). The CDR3 has 14 amino acids. Germline trimming cut 5 bases from V and 2 bases from J; bases unmatched to any gene: 4. The CDR3 loop reads CSARTSGHTDTQYF. The CDR3 DNA sequence: TGCAGTGCTCGGACTAGCGGTCACACAGATACGCAGTATTTT.

This clonotype showed up many times. The chain couples TRBV6-1 to TRBJ1-6; the match to TRBD1 covers 9 bases. The CDR3 loop spans 15 amino acids. Germline-derived CDR1 and CDR2 are MNHNS and SASEGT. Trimming removed 1 base from V and 7 bases from J; junction bases left unmatched: 2. The CDR3 region is CASSEGDRANSPLHF. CDR3 DNA: TGTGCCAGCAGTGAAGGGGACAGGGCGAATTCACCCCTCCACTTT.

Note on this clonotype: Germline and junction disagree at one end, which may indicate a read error. The V and J genes are TRBV19 and TRBJ2-5; TRBD2 is a possible D gene (5 bases). The germline CDR1 and CDR2 sequences are LNHDA and SQIVND (reference sequence). The CDR3 length is 10 residues. The CDR3, as DNA: TGTGCCGTAGGGTGGGAGACCGAGTACTTC. As protein: CAVGWETEYF.

This clonotype was counted only a few times. The chain carries TRBV6-5 and TRBJ2-7; D is undetermined. There are 15 residues in the CDR3. Looked up from germline, CDR1 is MNHEY and CDR2 is SVGAGI. V was trimmed by 1 base and J by 0 bases, leaving 10 bases between them. The CDR3 here is CASSYLSENSYEQYF. The CDR3 DNA reads TGTGCCAGCAGTTACTTATCGGAAAACTCCTACGAGCAGTACTTC.